A single sample gave rise to the 25 T cell receptor beta chains below, sequenced in a study of blood T cell repertoires in COVID-19. Generated by immunoSEQ multiplex PCR, the TCRdb table keeps only in-frame clones and is missing some. The data contain 150,000 or so clones, about four fifths of them singletons. Sequencing was performed on PBMCs or T cells enriched from blood (not recorded which). The receptors were sampled from a man aged 50 to 59 who had recovered from COVID-19.

The chain has TRBV5-1 and TRBJ2-1, with a weak D call TRBD1 (8 bases). The CDR3 spans 15 residues. In germline, CDR1 is SGHRS, CDR2 YFSETQ. With 3 bases removed from V and 6 bases from J, the gap between germline ends came to 16 bases. CDR3 nucleotides: TGCGCCAGCAGCTGGGGGGGAGGACAGGGCAATGAGCAGTTCTTC. This translates into CASSWGGGQGNEQFF.

The gene calls are TRBV9 and TRBJ2-1, with 9 bases fitting TRBD1. The CDR3 runs to 15 residues. The V gene's germline CDR1 is SGDLS and CDR2 YYNGEE. The V segment lost 0 bases and the J segment 7 bases; nucleotides outside the gene matches: 5. This chain's CDR3 is CASSVGQGEVNEQFF. For the CDR3, the DNA is TGTGCCAGCAGCGTAGGACAGGGGGAGGTGAATGAGCAGTTCTTC.

The gene calls are TRBV7-9 and TRBJ2-7, with TRBD1 matching 8 bases. V shed 5 bases, J shed 3 bases, and the junction held 6 bases outside the gene matches. The CDR3 length is 14 residues. Germline-derived CDR1 and CDR2 are SEHNR and FQNEAQ (reference sequence). In nucleotides, the CDR3 is TGTGCCAGCAGCCCACGGACAGGGCACTACGAGCAGTACTTC. Amino acid sequence: CASSPRTGHYEQYF.

The rearrangement joins TRBV7-2 to TRBJ2-7; perhaps TRBD2 as D (6 bases). The V end was cut by 2 bases, the J end by 0 bases, with 11 bases between. The CDR3 runs 15 residues. Germline assignment: CDR1 SGHTA and CDR2 FQGNSA. CDR3 bases: TGTGCCAGCAGCTTAAACCACGGGGGCTCCTACGAGCAGTACTTC. This codes for CASSLNHGGSYEQYF.

This clone came up once. The rearrangement links TRBV4-3 to TRBJ1-4, with D hard to call. The V end lost 0 bases, the J end lost 8 bases, and 7 bases lay between the germline ends. Germline CDR1 LGHNA, CDR2 YSLEER. The CDR3 is 13 residues long. This CDR3 reads CASSQESGEKLFF. CDR3 bases: TGCGCCAGCAGCCAAGAGAGCGGGGAAAAACTGTTTTTT.

The chain employs TRBV10-3 and TRBJ1-1; the D is unclear. The V end lost 6 bases, the J end lost 3 bases, and 11 bases lay between the germline ends. There are 13 residues in the CDR3. Germline V gives CDR1 ENHRY, CDR2 SYGVKD. In DNA form, the CDR3 reads TGTGCCATCAGAACCGGGGTGTACACTGAAGCTTTCTTT. It yields the protein CAIRTGVYTEAFF.

The chain has TRBV4-3 and TRBJ1-3, with D hard to call. CDR1 LGHNA and CDR2 YSLEER come from the germline V gene. This CDR3 has 13 residues. V lost 0 bases, J lost 8 bases, and 8 bases lay in between. Here the CDR3 reads CASSQERAHTIYF. The CDR3 region has the DNA TGCGCCAGCAGCCAAGAAAGAGCGCACACCATATATTTT.

The chain has TRBV5-1 and TRBJ1-2, with TRBD1 identical over 7 bases. Losses at the gene ends were 4 bases for V and 2 bases for J; bases not matched to a gene: 11. This CDR3 has 16 residues. Germline-derived CDR1 and CDR2 are SGHRS and YFSETQ. The DNA for the CDR3 is TGCGCCAGCAGCCCGGAAGCGACAGGGTTGAACTATGGCTACACCTTC. This sequence encodes CASSPEATGLNYGYTF.

The rearrangement uses TRBV7-2 and TRBJ1-1; TRBD1 is a possible D gene (5 bases). V was clipped by 5 bases and J by 8 bases, with 9 bases between them. The CDR3 loop spans 11 amino acids. The germline gives CDR1 SGHTA, CDR2 FQGNSA. The CDR3: CASSNNREAFF. The CDR3 DNA follows: TGTGCCAGCAGCAATAACAGGGAAGCTTTCTTT. Using reference TRBV7-2 and TRBJ1-1 for the parts outside the CDR3, the full variable domain is GAGVSQSPSNKVTEKGKDVELRCDPISGHTALYWYRQSLGQGLEFLIYFQGNSAPDKSGLPSDRFSAERTGGSVSTLTIQRTQQEDSAVYLCASSNNREAFFGQGTRLTVV.

V usage is TRBV29-1 and J usage is TRBJ1-1, with D possibly being TRBD1 (6 bases). Trimming shortened V by 6 bases and J by 6 bases, and 14 bases separated the two germline ends. This CDR3 region has 12 residues. Germline V gives CDR1 SQVTM, CDR2 ANQGSEA. The CDR3: CSVTGSGAEAFF. In nucleotides, the CDR3 is TGCAGCGTAACAGGGAGCGGGGCTGAAGCTTTCTTT. Full variable domain (remainder filled in from reference TRBV29-1 and TRBJ1-1): SAVISQKPSRDICQRGTSLTIQCQVDSQVTMMFWYRQQPGQSLTLIATANQGSEATYESGFVIDKFPISRPNLTFSTLTVSNMSPEDSSIYLCSVTGSGAEAFFGQGTRLTVV.

The chain is built from TRBV24-1 and TRBJ1-2; 7 bases map to TRBD1. This CDR3 contains 16 residues. Losses at the gene ends were 4 bases for V and 2 bases for J; bases not matched to a gene: 9. Germline lookup yields CDR1 KGHDR and CDR2 SFDVKD. Written as DNA, the CDR3 is TGTGCCACCAGTGAATCCCCTGACAGGGAGAACTATGGCTACACCTTC. This gives the protein CATSESPDRENYGYTF.

V gene TRBV27 combines with J gene TRBJ1-5; possibly TRBD1 for D (5 bases). CDR1 and CDR2 from the germline V gene are MNHEY and SMNVEV (reference sequence). The length of the CDR3 is 16 residues. V lost 0 bases to trimming and J lost 3 bases, with 12 bases between them. In DNA form, the CDR3 reads TGTGCCAGCAGTTTATCGGGTCAGGGCCCCAATCAGCCCCAGCATTTT. As protein: CASSLSGQGPNQPQHF.

The genes are TRBV6-1 and TRBJ2-7; tentative D call: TRBD1 (5 bases). Germline CDR1 reads MNHNS; CDR2 reads SASEGT. The CDR3 is 14 residues long. The V and J ends lost 2 bases and 5 bases respectively, with 13 bases between them. The CDR3 DNA sequence: TGTGCCAGCAGTGAACAGGGAAAGTTAAACGAGCAGTACTTC. As protein: CASSEQGKLNEQYF.

This chain joins TRBV6-2 or TRBV6-3 and TRBJ2-5; the match to TRBD2 covers 10 bases. Germline-derived CDR1 and CDR2 are MNHEY and SVGEGT. This CDR3 is 16 amino acids long. The V segment lost 2 bases and the J segment 2 bases; nucleotides outside the gene matches: 5. The CDR3 region is CASSYDRAGGQETQYF. For the CDR3, the DNA is TGTGCCAGCAGTTACGATCGAGCGGGGGGGCAAGAGACCCAGTACTTC.

This clone was counted a few times. J is TRBJ1-1 and V is TRBV3-1 (or the pseudogene TRBV3-2); D is undetermined. The CDR3 loop spans 12 amino acids. V dropped 3 bases and J dropped 3 bases, with 5 bases sitting between them. Germline CDR1 and CDR2: LGHDT and YNNKEL (reference sequence). CDR3 amino acids: CASSHGYTEAFF. In nucleotides, the CDR3 is TGTGCCAGCAGCCACGGGTACACTGAAGCTTTCTTT.

This clone was counted once. The chain combines TRBV6-5 with TRBJ1-4; a possible D gene is TRBD1 (5 bases). The CDR3 length is 14 residues. Germline assignment: CDR1 MNHEY and CDR2 SVGAGI. V was cut by 7 bases and J by 8 bases, with 17 bases left in between. The CDR3 reads CASITGTAGEKLFF. The CDR3 bases are TGTGCCAGCATAACCGGGACGGCGGGAGAAAAACTGTTTTTT.

V is TRBV11-3 and J is TRBJ1-5; 9 positions match TRBD1. Germline CDR1 and CDR2: SGHNT and YENEEA. The CDR3 is 14 amino acids. V shed 1 base and J 5 bases; nucleotides not matched to a gene: 0. CDR3: CASSLGQGDQPQHF. The CDR3 coding sequence is TGTGCCAGCAGCTTAGGACAGGGGGATCAGCCCCAGCATTTT.

The rearrangement uses TRBV5-1 and TRBJ2-3, with 11 positions matching TRBD2. This CDR3 spans 15 amino acids. CDR1 SGHRS and CDR2 YFSETQ come from the germline V gene. With V trimmed by 2 bases and J by 4 bases, 3 bases remained unmatched. CDR3 amino acids: CASSFSGGASDTQYF. The DNA of the CDR3 is TGCGCCAGCAGCTTTAGCGGGGGGGCCTCAGATACGCAGTATTTT.

The chain employs TRBV5-5 and TRBJ1-6, with D unresolved. Germline V CDR1 and CDR2: SGHKS, YYEKEE (reference sequence). V dropped 1 base and J dropped 8 bases, with 13 bases sitting between them. The CDR3 sequence is 15 residues long. This CDR3 is CASSLTPPRDSPLHF. DNA of the CDR3: TGTGCCAGCAGCTTGACCCCGCCTCGGGATTCACCCCTCCACTTT. Combining the CDR3 with reference TRBV5-5 and TRBJ1-6 gives the whole variable domain DAGVTQSPTHLIKTRGQQVTLRCSPISGHKSVSWYQQVLGQGPQFIFQYYEKEERGRGNFPDRFSARQFPNYSSELNVNALLLGDSALYLCASSLTPPRDSPLHFGNGTRLTVT.

The chain recombines TRBV3-1 (or the pseudogene TRBV3-2) with TRBJ2-1, with TRBD2 identical over 8 bases. With V trimmed by 5 bases and J by 7 bases, 10 bases remained unmatched. From germline, CDR1 is LGHDT and CDR2 YNNKEL (reference sequence). This CDR3 is built from 15 residues. This chain's CDR3 is CASSGGSGGFNEQFF. CDR3 sequence (DNA): TGTGCCAGCAGCGGTGGGAGCGGGGGTTTTAATGAGCAGTTCTTC.

This clone was observed a few times. The chain joins TRBV6-2 or TRBV6-3 to TRBJ2-2; D is possibly TRBD1 (5 bases). This CDR3 contains 15 residues. Germline V gene lookup returns CDR1 MNHEY and CDR2 SVGEGT. The V end was cut by 4 bases, the J end by 4 bases, with 13 bases between. CDR3 amino acids: CASSSQGYGTGELFF. For the CDR3, the DNA is TGTGCCAGCAGTTCTCAGGGATACGGCACCGGGGAGCTGTTTTTT.

The rearrangement links TRBV18 to TRBJ1-1; D gene unclear. Between the trimmed V and J ends, which lost 5 bases and 4 bases, there was a span of 11 bases. Germline V lookup: CDR1 KGHSH, CDR2 LQKENI. The CDR3 runs to 13 residues. The CDR3 nucleotides are TGTGCCAGCTCATTCGGCGGCCCCACTGAAGCTTTCTTT. As protein: CASSFGGPTEAFF.

This sequence joins TRBV7-8 and TRBJ1-1, with 7 bases lining up with TRBD1. The CDR3 length is 16 residues. Germline CDR1 reads SGHVS; CDR2 reads FQNEAQ. J gave up 1 base and V 2 bases, and 7 bases lay outside the gene matches. As DNA, the CDR3 is TGTGCCAGCAGCTTAACCCGACAGGGACCGAACACTGAAGCTTTCTTT. Translating gives CASSLTRQGPNTEAFF.

This clone was counted a few times. V gene TRBV18 combines with J gene TRBJ1-1; 7 bases agree with TRBD1. V trimming: 0 bases; J trimming: 1 base; junction bases outside the gene matches: 2. The CDR3 runs to 15 residues. Germline V gene lookup returns CDR1 KGHSH and CDR2 LQKENI. This CDR3 is CASSPPQGGNTEAFF. The CDR3 nucleotides read TGTGCCAGCTCACCACCTCAGGGGGGGAACACTGAAGCTTTCTTT.

This chain connects TRBV11-2 to TRBJ2-1; no firm D call. This CDR3 has 11 residues. V shed 4 bases and J shed 12 bases, with 10 bases lying between them. Germline loops: CDR1 SGHAT, CDR2 FQNNGV. CDR3 protein: CASSSGPGQFF. The CDR3 DNA reads TGTGCCAGCAGCTCTGGTCCGGGGCAGTTCTTC.